These 21 T cell receptor beta chains originate from one sample sequenced in a study of early stage breast cancer tumors. Sequencing was performed with immunoSEQ multiplex PCR; in TCRdb, only in-frame clones are kept and a portion is missing. The table shows around 40,000 clones, with 74% occurring only once. The sample was blood. Every receptor here comes from a person aged 55 to 70 with breast cancer.

V is TRBV14 and J is TRBJ1-6; no clear D gene. CDR1 and CDR2 from the germline V gene are SGHDN and FVKESK. This CDR3 spans 15 amino acids. V lost 6 bases and J 7 bases, leaving 16 bases between the germline ends. The CDR3 sequence is CASSLHGAPNSPLHF. The CDR3 DNA reads TGTGCCAGCAGTCTCCATGGCGCGCCGAATTCACCCCTCCACTTT.

The chain carries TRBV7-6 and TRBJ2-5; 10 bases map to TRBD2. CDR3 size: 16 residues. Trimming took 5 bases from V and 2 from J; bases not matched to a gene: 8. Germline assignment: CDR1 SGHVS and CDR2 FNYEAQ. This chain's CDR3 is CASSPKRGGQQETQYF. CDR3 DNA sequence: TGTGCCAGCAGCCCCAAGCGGGGGGGCCAACAAGAGACCCAGTACTTC.

The V call is TRBV9, the J call TRBJ1-1, with D possibly matching TRBD1 (6 bases). The CDR3 consists of 13 residues. Deletions cut 3 bases from V and 8 bases from J, with 14 bases between. Germline assignment: CDR1 SGDLS and CDR2 YYNGEE. CDR3 in DNA: TGTGCCAGCAGCGGAGGGAGACAGGACGAAGCTTTCTTT. Amino acids: CASSGGRQDEAFF.

The CDR3 spells CATAKVDEQFF. The CDR3 DNA follows: TGTGCCACGGCTAAGGTGGATGAGCAGTTCTTC. V gene TRBV7-8 combines with J gene TRBJ2-1; D call uncertain. V gave up 10 bases and J gave up 8 bases, with 12 bases separating them. The germline V gene has CDR1 SGHVS and CDR2 FQNEAQ. CDR3 length: 11 amino acids.

This chain connects TRBV6-1 to TRBJ2-1; TRBD1 agrees at 9 bases. CDR1 and CDR2 from the germline V gene are MNHNS and SASEGT. The ends lost 4 bases at V and 9 bases at J; junction bases unmatched: 10. The CDR3 length is 15 residues. The CDR3 spells CASSGLQGAQGEQFF. The CDR3 region has the DNA TGTGCCAGCAGTGGGTTACAGGGGGCTCAGGGTGAGCAGTTCTTC.

This clone was counted a few times. The chain links TRBV7-9 to TRBJ2-6, with unresolved D. CDR1 is SEHNR and CDR2 is FQNEAQ in the germline V gene (reference sequence). CDR3 length: 14 residues. The germline V and J ends were trimmed by 3 bases and 0 bases, with 3 bases remaining between them. Here the CDR3 reads CASSFSSGANVLTF. Written as DNA, the CDR3 is TGTGCCAGCAGCTTTAGCTCTGGGGCCAACGTCCTGACTTTC.

This clone was seen a single time. The chain combines TRBV4-1 with TRBJ1-2, with D perhaps TRBD1 (5 bases). V shed 3 bases and J shed 4 bases, with 18 bases lying between them. Germline loops: CDR1 MGHRA, CDR2 YSYEKL. CDR3 length: 16 residues. CDR3 DNA: TGCGCCAGCAGCCATCCAGGGTTCGGTGAGTTCTATGGCTACACCTTC. Its protein product is CASSHPGFGEFYGYTF.

The chain uses TRBV27 and TRBJ1-2; D might be TRBD1 (6 bases). Germline loops: CDR1 MNHEY, CDR2 SMNVEV (reference sequence). Trimming stripped 2 bases from V and 1 base from J, with 11 bases between. The CDR3 extends over 15 amino acids. The CDR3 DNA reads TGTGCCAGCAGTTTAAGTCGACAGGATAACTATGGCTACACCTTC. Amino acids: CASSLSRQDNYGYTF.

The chain carries TRBV28 and TRBJ2-7; D gene uncertain. Germline CDR1 and CDR2: MDHEN and SYDVKM. V dropped 4 bases and J dropped 2 bases, with 6 bases sitting between them. This CDR3 is built from 12 residues. This chain's CDR3 is CASSSNTYEQYF. The DNA of the CDR3 is TGTGCCAGCAGTTCCAACACCTACGAGCAGTACTTC.

J is TRBJ2-2 and V is TRBV4-1, with 9 bases identical to TRBD2. This CDR3 is 16 amino acids long. Per germline, CDR1 MGHRA and CDR2 YSYEKL. V shed 4 bases and J 7 bases; nucleotides not matched to a gene: 10. This CDR3 is CASSPQAGGWFGELFF. In DNA, the CDR3 is TGCGCCAGCAGCCCGCAAGCGGGGGGTTGGTTCGGGGAGCTGTTTTTT.

The chain carries TRBV7-8 and TRBJ1-2, with D possibly TRBD1 on 5 matching bases. V dropped 1 base and J dropped 3 bases, with 12 bases sitting between them. CDR3 length: 15 amino acids. The germline V gene has CDR1 SGHVS and CDR2 FQNEAQ. The CDR3: CASSLGRGYDYGYTF. The CDR3 DNA follows: TGTGCCAGCAGCTTAGGACGGGGCTACGACTATGGCTACACCTTC. Supplemented by reference TRBV7-8 and TRBJ1-2, the full variable domain reads GAGVSQSPRYKVAKRGQDVALRCDPISGHVSLFWYQQALGQGPEFLTYFQNEAQLDKSGLPSDRFFAERPEGSVSTLKIQRTQQEDSAVYLCASSLGRGYDYGYTFGSGTRLTVV.

The chain combines TRBV9 with TRBJ2-7; maybe TRBD1 (5 bases). The CDR3 covers 14 residues. CDR1 and CDR2 from the germline V gene are SGDLS and YYNGEE. The V end lost 0 bases, the J end lost 0 bases, and 7 bases lay between the germline ends. The CDR3 DNA is TGTGCCAGCAGCGTAGGACAGAACTCCTACGAGCAGTACTTC. Translated: CASSVGQNSYEQYF.

This chain connects TRBV6-1 to TRBJ1-5, with D unclear. CDR3 length: 19 residues. The V end was cut by 1 base, the J end by 3 bases, with 22 bases between. Germline CDR1 MNHNS, CDR2 SASEGT. CDR3 nucleotide sequence: TGTGCCAGCAGTGAAGGGCTTGGCGTGGACCCTTATTACAATCAGCCCCAGCATTTT. It encodes CASSEGLGVDPYYNQPQHF.

The V call is TRBV5-1, the J call TRBJ2-2; 7 bases line up with TRBD1. The trim removed 2 bases at V and 11 bases at J, leaving 6 bases unmatched. The CDR3 totals 13 residues. Germline CDR1 and CDR2: SGHRS and YFSETQ. The CDR3 DNA follows: TGCGCCAGCAGCTTCGACAGGGTAGATGAGCTGTTTTTT. Translating gives CASSFDRVDELFF.

This rearrangement joins TRBV7-9 to TRBJ2-2; D possibly corresponds to TRBD2 (5 bases). With 8 bases removed from V and 4 bases from J, the gap between germline ends came to 14 bases. This CDR3 has 14 amino acids. The germline gives CDR1 SEHNR, CDR2 FQNEAQ (reference sequence). The CDR3 here is CASGPPRGTGELFF. DNA of the CDR3: TGTGCCAGCGGTCCCCCCCGGGGCACCGGGGAGCTGTTTTTT. Full variable domain (rest looked up from reference TRBV7-9 and TRBJ2-2): DTGVSQNPRHKITKRGQNVTFRCDPISEHNRLYWYRQTLGQGPEFLTYFQNEAQLEKSRLLSDRFSAERPKGSFSTLEIQRTEQGDSAMYLCASGPPRGTGELFFGEGSRLTVL.

The J gene is TRBJ1-6, the V gene TRBV7-2; a weak D match, TRBD1 (6 bases). The CDR3 is 13 amino acids. The germline V gene encodes CDR1 SGHTA and CDR2 FQGNSA. V lost 4 bases to trimming and J lost 10 bases, with 11 bases between them. CDR3 residues: CASSSMQGSPLHF. In nucleotides, the CDR3 is TGTGCCAGCAGCTCCATGCAGGGGTCACCCCTCCACTTT.

The V call is TRBV30, the J call TRBJ1-3, with D possibly matching TRBD1 (5 bases). CDR3 length equals 16 residues. The V end was cut by 3 bases, the J end by 0 bases, with 15 bases between. Germline CDR1 GTSNPN, CDR2 SVGIG (reference sequence). The CDR3 nucleotides are TGTGCCTGGAGGCGCTCCGGGGGGAGCTCTGGAAACACCATATATTTT. Residues: CAWRRSGGSSGNTIYF.

The chain recombines TRBV5-1 with TRBJ1-3; a weak D match, TRBD1 (5 bases). Trimming left V 4 bases short and J 4 bases short, with 15 bases between. This CDR3 spans 15 amino acids. Germline-derived CDR1 and CDR2 are SGHRS and YFSETQ. In nucleotides, the CDR3 is TGCGCCAGCAGCCCAGGGTCGGGCCTCGGAAACACCATATATTTT. It yields the protein CASSPGSGLGNTIYF.

The chain combines TRBV16 with TRBJ1-6; D ambiguous. V was clipped by 3 bases and J by 5 bases, with 5 bases between them. In germline, CDR1 is KGHSY, CDR2 FQNENV. The CDR3 length is 13 residues. This CDR3 reads CASSHQDNSPLHF. The CDR3 nucleotides read TGTGCCAGCAGCCACCAGGATAATTCACCCCTCCACTTT.

This clone was counted a few times. The chain employs TRBV11-1 and TRBJ1-2; D is unresolved. This CDR3 is 11 amino acids long. CDR1 and CDR2 (germline): SGHAT, FQDESV (reference sequence). Trimming removed 4 bases at V and 8 bases at J, with 8 bases between. Here the CDR3 DNA reads TGTGCCAGCAGCTCCCGCGGGGGCTACACCTTC. It translates to CASSSRGGYTF.

The gene calls are TRBV5-1 and TRBJ1-1; D gene unclear. The CDR3 length is 14 residues. The V and J ends lost 2 bases and 1 base respectively, with 9 bases between them. Germline assignment: CDR1 SGHRS and CDR2 YFSETQ. The DNA of the CDR3 is TGCGCCAGCAGCTTAGGAGCAGAGAACACTGAAGCTTTCTTT. This sequence encodes CASSLGAENTEAFF.